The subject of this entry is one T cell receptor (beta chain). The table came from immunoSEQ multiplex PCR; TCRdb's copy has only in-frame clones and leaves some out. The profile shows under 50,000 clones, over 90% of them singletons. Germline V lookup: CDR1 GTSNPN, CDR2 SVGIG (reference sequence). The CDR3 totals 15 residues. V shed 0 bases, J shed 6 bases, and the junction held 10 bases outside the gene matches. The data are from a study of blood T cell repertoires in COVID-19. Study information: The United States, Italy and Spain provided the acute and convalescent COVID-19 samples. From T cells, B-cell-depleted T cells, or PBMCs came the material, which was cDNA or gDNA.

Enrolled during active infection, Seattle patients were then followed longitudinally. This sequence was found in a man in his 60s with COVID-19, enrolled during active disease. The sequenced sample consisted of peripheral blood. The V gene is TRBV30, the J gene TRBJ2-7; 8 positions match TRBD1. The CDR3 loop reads CAWSVQGEWASEQYF. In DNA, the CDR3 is TGTGCCTGGAGTGTACAGGGGGAATGGGCTAGCGAGCAGTACTTC.